Listed here are 10 T cell receptor beta chains from one sample, sequenced in a study of molecular identifiers for immune sequencing clone quantification listed by TCRdb under 2018. Library construction relied on PCR. This sample was sequenced with a NextSeq 500. Using fastp at Q25 and MiXCR, TCRdb reprocessed the public reads and kept productive beta chains. Each record represents a unique CDR3 protein, reported with the most common genes and DNA among its rows. The sample data list a few hundred thousand distinct CDR3 sequences, and roughly 24% of these were observed just once. About 0.73% of the sample rests with the top ten. The material sequenced was naive CD8+ T cells from blood, with Jurkat cell RNA spiked in. In light of the paper, this sample's cell subset or site label describes: FACS-sorted CD8+CD4-CCR7+CD45RA+ naive T cells. These receptors all come from a human donor in good health. Some libraries in this study had Jurkat cell RNA spiked in.

The V gene is TRBV6-2 or TRBV6-3, the J gene TRBJ2-5; D call uncertain. Germline V lookup: CDR1 MNHEY, CDR2 SVGEGT. This CDR3 contains 13 residues. The V gene lost 7 bases and the J gene lost 0 bases, with 9 bases spanning the gap. The CDR3 DNA follows: TGTGCCAGCACTCGACCGTACCAAGAGACCCAGTACTTC. Residues: CASTRPYQETQYF.

V and J are TRBV6-6 and TRBJ2-7, with D perhaps matching TRBD2 (6 bases). CDR3 length: 13 amino acids. V was clipped by 6 bases and J by 6 bases, with 15 bases between them. Per germline, CDR1 MNHNY and CDR2 SVGAGI (reference sequence). DNA for the CDR3: TGTGCCAGCAGGGGGGACTTCGGGGGCGAGCAGTACTTC. Residues: CASRGDFGGEQYF.

There are many counts of this clonotype. The V call is TRBV2, the J call TRBJ2-5; D is ambiguous. Trimming pared 4 bases from V and 3 bases from J, leaving 12 bases between. CDR3 length: 14 residues. Germline CDR1 SNHLY, CDR2 FYNNEI. The CDR3 here is CASSGLGEEETQYF. The CDR3 DNA follows: TGTGCCAGCAGTGGGCTCGGAGAGGAAGAGACCCAGTACTTC.

The chain uses TRBV15 and TRBJ1-1; D remains unclear. Germline V lookup: CDR1 LNHNV, CDR2 YYDKDF (reference sequence). This CDR3 comprises 12 residues. V lost 3 bases and J lost 3, with 5 bases in between. The CDR3 sequence: CATSRDDTEAFF. As DNA, the CDR3 is TGTGCCACCAGCAGGGATGACACTGAAGCTTTCTTT.

Concerning this clonotype itself: This clone may be a read error of a much larger clone one base away. The chain uses TRBV14 and TRBJ2-3; TRBD1 aligns across 7 bases. The better agreement between TRBJ1-5 and the DNA end casts doubt on the J call. CDR1 is SGHDN and CDR2 is FVKESK in the germline V gene. CDR3 length: 17 residues. The CDR3 region is CASSQAPGQKITDTQHF. CDR3 in DNA: TGTGCCAGCAGCCAGGCCCCGGGACAGAAAATCACAGATACGCAGCATTTT.

Worth noting for this clonotype: This likely comes from a read error, as the CDR3 has no conserved phenylalanine or tryptophan at its end. V usage is TRBV4-1 and J usage is TRBJ2-3, with D unclear. The J call may be incorrect, as the DNA end agrees better with TRBJ1-5. The length of the CDR3 is 13 residues. Germline assignment: CDR1 MGHRA and CDR2 YSYEKL. The CDR3 bases are TGCGCCAGCAGCCAAGACTATCAGGATACGCAGCATCTT. It encodes CASSQDYQDTQHL.

In this sample, this clonotype turned up many times. The rearrangement links TRBV5-6 to TRBJ2-3, with TRBD2 matching 10 bases. Germline trimming cut 4 bases from V and 2 bases from J; bases unmatched to any gene: 10. CDR3 length equals 17 residues. CDR1 and CDR2 from the germline V gene are SGHDT and YYEEEE. CDR3 bases: TGTGCCAGCAGCATACGACTAGCGGGCCCCTTCACAGATACGCAGTATTTT. This sequence encodes CASSIRLAGPFTDTQYF. The full variable domain, in which reference TRBV5-6 and TRBJ2-3 provide the parts outside the CDR3, is DAGVTQSPTHLIKTRGQQVTLRCSPKSGHDTVSWYQQALGQGPQFIFQYYEEEERQRGNFPDRFSGHQFPNYSSELNVNALLLGDSALYLCASSIRLAGPFTDTQYFGPGTRLTVL.

In this sample, this clonotype turned up a few times. The V call is TRBV27, the J call TRBJ1-6, with no clear D. This CDR3 contains 13 residues. Trimming pared 3 bases from V and 8 bases from J, leaving 8 bases between. The germline V gene has CDR1 MNHEY and CDR2 SMNVEV (reference sequence). As DNA, the CDR3 is TGTGCCAGCAGTTTTGACGGGGATTCACCCCTCCACTTT. As protein: CASSFDGDSPLHF.

This clonotype was seen a handful of times. The chain is built from TRBV7-6 and TRBJ2-5, with no clear D. V was clipped by 5 bases and J by 5 bases, with 18 bases between them. This CDR3 has 15 residues. In germline, CDR1 is SGHVS, CDR2 FNYEAQ. CDR3: CASSTIGVSKETQYF. DNA for the CDR3: TGTGCCAGCAGCACAATTGGGGTCTCCAAGGAGACCCAGTACTTC.

This chain joins TRBV28 and TRBJ1-1; unclear D gene. Germline lookup yields CDR1 MDHEN and CDR2 SYDVKM. This CDR3 has 14 residues. V was clipped by 6 bases and J by 4 bases, with 15 bases between them. CDR3 sequence (DNA): TGTGCCAGCAGGTTGTTGGGATTGGGCACTGAAGCTTTCTTT. This sequence encodes CASRLLGLGTEAFF.